This T cell receptor (beta chain) was identified in a study of blood T cell repertoires in COVID-19. Study-level background: COVID-19 samples collected from the United States, Italy and Spain covered acute and convalescent phases.

Sequenced by immunoSEQ multiplex PCR; TCRdb stores in-frame clones only, minus some. Among about 280,000 clones listed, approximately 85% were seen once. V dropped 0 bases and J dropped 0 bases, with 9 bases sitting between them. The V gene's germline CDR1 is SGHDN and CDR2 FVKESK. This CDR3 is built from 16 residues. The TCR sequence derives from a man aged 45-65 years with active or convalescent COVID-19. The V and J genes are TRBV14 and TRBJ1-5; D not certain. The specimen sequenced was peripheral blood. CDR3 residues: CASSQDTRDSNQPQHF. As DNA, the CDR3 is TGTGCCAGCAGCCAAGACACGAGAGATAGCAATCAGCCCCAGCATTTT.